Listed here is a single TCR beta chain. The CDR3 is 17 residues long. Germline V CDR1 and CDR2: SGHRS, YFSETQ. Trimming at V came to 0 bases and at J to 8 bases, leaving 12 bases not matched to a gene. Clones were read by immunoSEQ multiplex PCR, and TCRdb kept only the in-frame ones, dropping some. The sample includes over 150,000 clones, about 88% seen only once; the top ten take over 15%. The data belong to a study of blood T cell repertoires in COVID-19. In the study overall: Some COVID-19 samples were acute and others convalescent; all came from the United States, Italy and Spain.

The TCR comes from a man aged 45-60 years with COVID-19, enrolled during active disease. The V and J genes are TRBV5-1 and TRBJ1-4, with 8 bases aligning to TRBD1. The sample was peripheral blood. The DNA of the CDR3 is TGCGCCAGCAGCTTGGGGACAGGGATGGGGTCGGAAGAAAAACTGTTTTTT. Encoded protein: CASSLGTGMGSEEKLFF.